The text below deals with one T cell receptor beta chain. Its antigen is still unknown. Time point described: persistent/refractory GD, antithyroid drugs over 5 years with positive TRAb. The TCR library used RNA extracted from PBMCs. The data stem from a study of regulatory T cells in long-lasting Graves disease. Notes on the study in general: There were preferences for TRBV28, TRBJ1-2 and TRBJ2-5 in persistent disease. Since the sample size was small, accuracy may have been reduced.

V shed 6 bases and J 7 bases; nucleotides not matched to a gene: 13. This CDR3 is 16 amino acids long. Germline values: CDR1 SNHLY, CDR2 FYNNEI. Assembly of TCR beta libraries relied on iRepertoire HTBI primers together with Arm-PCR of CDR3 regions. One entry per CDR3 protein, called by TCRdb with MiXCR from the multiplex PCR reads. The sample consists of 390,000 or so distinct CDR3 sequences, roughly 25% of them appearing once. The chain couples TRBV2 to TRBJ2-1; 9 bases map to TRBD1. This TCR came from a woman in her forties with Graves disease. The starting material was peripheral blood mononuclear cells (PBMCs), obtained when the disease was refractory, from a patient treated with antithyroid drugs. CDR3 sequence: CASSSGTGWDLNEQFF. CDR3 DNA sequence: TGTGCCAGCAGCTCCGGGACAGGGTGGGACCTGAATGAGCAGTTCTTC.